What follows is one T cell receptor beta chain and its context. Antigen unknown. As the method of synthesis, 5'RACE template switching with UMIs yielded TCR beta cDNA. With the 5' RACE reads reprocessed, TCRdb shows one record per CDR3 protein and no DNA. The table for this sample gives roughly 430,000 distinct CDR3 sequences. This sample stems from a study of T cells expressing NK-cell markers. Turning to the study itself: It was from sorted CD3+CD56+NKG2C+, CD3+CD56+NKG2C- and CD3+CD56-NKG2C+ T cells that TCR beta repertoires came.

Germline-derived CDR1 and CDR2 are SEHNR and FQNEAQ (reference sequence). There are 15 residues in the CDR3. Study findings and constraints: Once again these clonotypes came out on top in the CD3+CD56-NKG2C+ fraction of several donors. Of CD8+ T cells, roughly 1.0-7.0% belonged to dominant NKG2C+ clonotypes in 5 to 7 donors.

Input material: blood T cells: a sorted CD56 or NKG2C T cell subset, CD4+ or CD8+ T cells, or bulk PBMC T cells (not recorded which). V usage is TRBV7-9 and J usage is TRBJ2-5. This clonotype was sampled from a woman aged 18-70 years in good health. The CDR3: CASSLASATQETQYF.